The 9 T cell receptor beta chains reported below all come from one sample, sequenced in a study of blood T cell repertoires in COVID-19. The table came from immunoSEQ multiplex PCR; TCRdb's copy has only in-frame clones and leaves some out. Of around 330,000 clones in the sample, under 90% are singletons; the top ten hold roughly 5%. The sample taken for sequencing was PBMCs or T cells enriched from blood (not recorded which). The source of these receptors is a man aged 60 to 75 who had recovered from COVID-19.

The count of this clone is one. The chain has TRBV5-5 and TRBJ1-2; D unresolved. V lost 2 bases, J lost 8 bases, and 19 bases lay in between. CDR3 size: 15 residues. The germline gives CDR1 SGHKS, CDR2 YYEKEE (reference sequence). CDR3 bases: TGTGCCAGCAGCTTTGGCAGGTGGCTACTAGGAGGCTACACCTTC. This codes for CASSFGRWLLGGYTF.

The genes are TRBV7-3 and TRBJ2-7; the match to TRBD2 covers 9 bases. This CDR3 has 18 residues. With V trimmed by 1 base and J by 3 bases, 13 bases remained unmatched. CDR1 is SGHTA and CDR2 is FQGTGA in the germline V gene. This CDR3 reads CASSLNGPAGGPDYEQYF. CDR3 nucleotides: TGTGCCAGCAGCTTAAATGGGCCGGCGGGAGGGCCTGACTACGAGCAGTACTTC.

J is TRBJ2-5 and V is TRBV7-9, with D unclear. The CDR3 is made up of 14 amino acids. Trimming took off 5 bases at V and 5 bases at J, with 15 bases between the two ends. The germline CDR1 and CDR2 sequences are SEHNR and FQNEAQ (reference sequence). CDR3 coding DNA: TGTGCCAGCAGCCTAGGATCAGGTCGCGAGACCCAGTACTTC. Its protein product is CASSLGSGRETQYF.

This clone was observed a single time. J is TRBJ2-6 and V is TRBV18, with 12 bases lining up with TRBD1. The CDR3 extends over 19 amino acids. Unmatched junction bases numbered 7, after V lost 3 bases and J lost 1 base. Germline assignment: CDR1 KGHSH and CDR2 LQKENI. CDR3 sequence: CASSPNPGQGASGANVLTF. The CDR3 nucleotides read TGTGCCAGCTCACCGAATCCGGGACAGGGGGCATCTGGGGCCAACGTCCTGACTTTC. The variable domain in full, completed from reference TRBV18 and TRBJ2-6, reads NAGVMQNPRHLVRRRGQEARLRCSPMKGHSHVYWYRQLPEEGLKFMVYLQKENIIDESGMPKERFSAEFPKEGPSILRIQQVVRGDSAAYFCASSPNPGQGASGANVLTFGAGSRLTVL.

The gene calls are TRBV7-8 and TRBJ2-7; weak D call: TRBD1 (6 bases). The CDR3 loop spans 13 amino acids. With 3 bases removed from V and 1 base from J, the gap between germline ends came to 7 bases. Germline CDR1 reads SGHVS; CDR2 reads FQNEAQ. The CDR3 DNA follows: TGTGCCAGCAGCTTCGGACAGTCCTACGAGCAGTACTTC. It translates to CASSFGQSYEQYF.

This rearrangement joins TRBV5-6 to TRBJ2-5, with a tentative D call TRBD2 (5 bases). V gave up 0 bases and J gave up 5 bases, with 20 bases separating them. CDR3 length: 17 residues. The V gene's germline CDR1 is SGHDT and CDR2 YYEEEE. The CDR3 sequence is CASSLDRGLAQMETQYF. CDR3 DNA sequence: TGTGCCAGCAGCTTGGATCGGGGTTTGGCCCAAATGGAGACCCAGTACTTC.

This clone showed up just once. V gene TRBV30 combines with J gene TRBJ2-4; 9 bases fit TRBD1. CDR3 length equals 13 residues. Germline trimming cut 3 bases from V and 6 bases from J; bases unmatched to any gene: 3. From germline, CDR1 is GTSNPN and CDR2 SVGIG (reference sequence). CDR3 sequence reads: CAWRDRGANIQYF. In nucleotides, the CDR3 is TGTGCCTGGAGAGACAGGGGGGCAAACATTCAGTACTTC.

V and J are TRBV7-9 and TRBJ1-5; D not resolved. CDR3 length: 14 residues. CDR1 SEHNR and CDR2 FQNEAQ come from the germline V gene (reference sequence). With 5 bases removed from V and 3 bases from J, the gap between germline ends came to 11 bases. CDR3 sequence (DNA): TGTGCCAGCAGCACGGTGCAAGTCAATCAGCCCCAGCATTTT. This codes for CASSTVQVNQPQHF.

The chain has TRBV6-2 or TRBV6-3 and TRBJ1-2; TRBD1 aligns across 7 bases. CDR3 length: 12 amino acids. The ends lost 4 bases at V and 4 bases at J; junction bases unmatched: 0. CDR1 and CDR2 from the germline V gene are MNHEY and SVGEGT. CDR3 amino acids: CASSSGGYGYTF. The DNA for the CDR3 is TGTGCCAGCAGTTCAGGGGGCTATGGCTACACCTTC.